This T cell receptor (beta chain) was recorded in a study of T cells in Graves' hyperthyroidism and ophthalmopathy. Study results and limitations: Peripheral blood also featured most of the thyroid clonotypes expanded above 0.001.

In regard to this clonotype: Its antigen is currently unknown.

Between the trimmed V and J ends, which lost 0 bases and 1 base, there was a span of 17 bases. Germline loops: CDR1 SGHTS, CDR2 YDEGEE. CDR3 size: 17 residues. Amplification yielded TCR beta CDR3 regions, with RNA transcripts as the source. Initially, a first-round RT-PCR of the TCR CDR3 employed the HTBI primer set. MiXCR was run by TCRdb on the multiplex PCR reads, yielding one entry per CDR3 protein. The sample lists 300,000 to 450,000 distinct CDR3 sequences; less than 20% were seen once. A Clinical Activity Score of at least 3, a NOSPECS grade of at least 4 and a duration under 3 months were recorded in the ophthalmopathy patients. Exclusion criteria comprised uncontrolled infection, other autoimmune disease, pregnancy or lactation. From more than 8 ml of fresh peripheral blood, PBMCs were isolated.

The sequence was collected from a man aged 18 to 29 with Graves' ophthalmopathy. The sequencing sample was made of blood. The chain has TRBV5-8 and TRBJ2-7, with unresolved D. This CDR3 reads CASSLAKRHWSSYEQYF. The CDR3 nucleotides are TGTGCCAGCAGCTTGGCCAAACGGCATTGGTCGTCCTACGAGCAGTACTTC.